This T cell receptor (beta chain) was sequenced during a study of blood T cell repertoires in COVID-19. Study-wide context: Researchers got acute and convalescent COVID-19 samples from the United States, Italy and Spain. From T cells, B-cell-depleted T cells, or PBMCs came the material, which was cDNA or gDNA.

In the original analysis: Researchers report that nucleated cell counts were estimated from reference gene primer amplification. Measured with immunoSEQ multiplex PCR; TCRdb has only the in-frame clones, and not every one. Clonal size and the V and J genes are those of that table, whereas D and trimming came from the DNA. This table has more than 85,000 clones, 65% to 90% appearing once. There are 15 residues in the CDR3. Germline assignment: CDR1 SEHNR and CDR2 FQNEAQ (reference sequence). Trimming cost V 4 bases and J 0 bases; bases outside gene matches: 5. The source of this sequence is a man of 80 years or more with acute or convalescent COVID-19. V gene TRBV7-9 combines with J gene TRBJ1-1; 7 bases match TRBD1. The sample comprised peripheral blood. The CDR3 protein is CASSSGGTVNTEAFF. CDR3 nucleotides: TGTGCCAGCAGCTCCGGAGGGACAGTGAACACTGAAGCTTTCTTT.